A single sample is the source of the 21 T cell receptor beta chains below, sequenced in a study of cytomegalovirus exposure and HLA in healthy donors. The study ran its PCR with 60 Vbeta and 13 Jbeta primers. Measured with immunoSEQ multiplex PCR; TCRdb has only the in-frame clones, and not every one. The sample lists 130,000 to 150,000 clones, about 80% occurring once. The material sequenced was PBMCs. The receptors stem from a young man in good health and CMV-seropositive.

The chain couples TRBV10-1 to TRBJ1-6, with D maybe TRBD1 (6 bases). The V end was cut by 4 bases, the J end by 7 bases, with 11 bases between. The CDR3 is made up of 14 amino acids. Germline lookup yields CDR1 WNHNN and CDR2 SYGVQD (reference sequence). DNA of the CDR3: TGCGCCAGCAGTGCAGGGGCCCTAAATTCACCCCTCCACTTT. This sequence encodes CASSAGALNSPLHF.

The V and J genes are TRBV19 and TRBJ1-1; TRBD1 matches at 7 bases. Germline assignment: CDR1 LNHDA and CDR2 SQIVND (reference sequence). V lost 3 bases to trimming and J lost 5 bases; unmatched junction nucleotides: 3. CDR3 size: 13 residues. CDR3: CASSIDRVTEAFF. Here the CDR3 DNA reads TGTGCCAGTAGTATCGACAGGGTAACTGAAGCTTTCTTT.

The CDR3 coding sequence is TGTGCCAGCCGAATGCGGGGGAGCGAGCAGTACTTC. Translating gives CASRMRGSEQYF. J is TRBJ2-7 and V is TRBV28, with TRBD2 identical over 7 bases. With V trimmed by 8 bases and J by 6 bases, 7 bases remained unmatched. CDR3 size: 12 residues. Looked up from germline, CDR1 is MDHEN and CDR2 is SYDVKM.

This clone was counted a single time. CDR3 loop: CAISESNSGGPEQYF. Here the CDR3 DNA reads TGTGCCATCAGTGAGTCGAACAGCGGGGGGCCCGAGCAGTACTTC. The V call is TRBV10-3, the J call TRBJ2-7; 9 bases fit TRBD2. CDR1 is ENHRY, CDR2 SYGVKD, per germline. The CDR3 contains 15 residues. Losses at the gene ends were 0 bases for V and 6 bases for J; bases not matched to a gene: 6.

This clone was counted a few times. The chain carries TRBV14 and TRBJ2-7; 7 bases fit TRBD1. Germline V lookup: CDR1 SGHDN, CDR2 FVKESK. With 4 bases clipped from V and 2 bases from J, the junction kept 20 bases outside the gene matches. CDR3 length: 19 residues. DNA for the CDR3: TGTGCCAGCAGCCTAAATTTCAGGGACAGCAGGGGGTACGCCTACGAGCAGTACTTC. Its protein product is CASSLNFRDSRGYAYEQYF.

This chain links TRBV9 with TRBJ2-2; TRBD1 agrees at 8 bases. The V segment lost 4 bases and the J segment 5 bases; nucleotides outside the gene matches: 10. The CDR3 totals 16 residues. In germline, CDR1 is SGDLS, CDR2 YYNGEE. DNA for the CDR3: TGTGCCAGCAGCTCCTTGGGCAGGGGGCTAACCGGGGAGCTGTTTTTT. Its translation: CASSSLGRGLTGELFF.

This clone was counted once. The rearrangement joins TRBV5-1 to TRBJ2-1; 7 bases match TRBD2. V lost 5 bases to trimming and J lost 3 bases; unmatched junction nucleotides: 5. The CDR3 sequence is 14 residues long. Germline CDR1 and CDR2: SGHRS and YFSETQ. The CDR3 region is CASRTGEGYNEQFF. The CDR3 coding sequence is TGCGCCAGCAGAACGGGGGAGGGCTACAATGAGCAGTTCTTC. Full variable domain (remainder filled in from reference TRBV5-1 and TRBJ2-1): KAGVTQTPRYLIKTRGQQVTLSCSPISGHRSVSWYQQTPGQGLQFLFEYFSETQRNKGNFPGRFSGRQFSNSRSEMNVSTLELGDSALYLCASRTGEGYNEQFFGPGTRLTVL.

The chain is built from TRBV5-6 and TRBJ2-7, with D perhaps TRBD1 (6 bases). The V end was cut by 1 base, the J end by 4 bases, with 9 bases between. The germline CDR1 and CDR2 sequences are SGHDT and YYEEEE. This CDR3 has 13 residues. CDR3 amino acids: CASSLTGNYEQYF. DNA of the CDR3: TGTGCCAGCAGCTTGACAGGGAATTACGAGCAGTACTTC.

This clone has just one count. The chain is built from TRBV13 and TRBJ2-7; the D gene is possibly TRBD1 (5 bases). The CDR3 consists of 13 residues. Germline values: CDR1 PRHDT, CDR2 FYEKMQ (reference sequence). Deletions cut 5 bases from V and 3 bases from J, with 11 bases between. The CDR3 loop reads CASSPQVGYEQYF. CDR3 sequence (DNA): TGTGCCAGCAGCCCACAGGTAGGCTACGAGCAGTACTTC.

This chain links TRBV2 with TRBJ2-1; maybe TRBD1 (8 bases). V dropped 7 bases and J dropped 4 bases, with 11 bases sitting between them. CDR3 size: 13 residues. Germline CDR1 and CDR2: SNHLY and FYNNEI. CDR3 residues: CASNRGGYNEQFF. CDR3 DNA: TGTGCCAGCAACAGGGGGGGTTACAATGAGCAGTTCTTC.

This chain uses TRBV28 with TRBJ2-5, with TRBD1 matching 7 bases. The CDR3 is 14 residues long. Germline V CDR1 and CDR2: MDHEN, SYDVKM. V was pared by 5 bases and J by 4 bases, with 7 bases of the junction left unmatched. CDR3 amino acids: CASSPQWTGETQYF. In nucleotides, the CDR3 is TGTGCCAGCAGTCCCCAATGGACAGGAGAGACCCAGTACTTC.

This chain connects TRBV4-3 to TRBJ2-3; tentative D call: TRBD2 (5 bases). V was cut by 3 bases and J by 0 bases, with 13 bases left in between. The CDR3 is 16 residues long. Germline loops: CDR1 LGHNA, CDR2 YSLEER. Here the CDR3 DNA reads TGCGCCAGCAGCCAGTATCTAGCAGACAGCACAGATACGCAGTATTTT. Translated: CASSQYLADSTDTQYF.

The genes are TRBV12-2 and TRBJ2-7; the table's D call, TRBD2, was not checked against the DNA. TRBV12-2 is a pseudogene locus. The CDR3 is 17 amino acids. The CDR3: CASRLGFLTSGGHEQYF. The CDR3 region has the DNA TGTGCAAGTCGCTTAGGGTTCTTAACTAGCGGGGGGCACGAGCAGTACTTC.

The rearrangement joins TRBV15 to TRBJ2-5; 8 nucleotides match TRBD1. CDR3 length: 18 residues. Trimming removed 0 bases from V and 2 bases from J; junction bases left unmatched: 11. Looked up from germline, CDR1 is LNHNV and CDR2 is YYDKDF (reference sequence). The CDR3 nucleotides are TGTGCCACCAGCAGAGATGGACAGGGTGTCGGGGGACAAGAGACCCAGTACTTC. Its protein product is CATSRDGQGVGGQETQYF.

The chain couples TRBV19 to TRBJ1-3; a possible D gene is TRBD1 (6 bases). CDR3 size: 14 residues. With 5 bases removed from V and 4 bases from J, the gap between germline ends came to 12 bases. CDR1 and CDR2 from the germline V gene are LNHDA and SQIVND (reference sequence). The DNA for the CDR3 is TGTGCCAGTAGTCCGCCGGGGGGCGGAAACACCATATATTTT. The encoded protein is CASSPPGGGNTIYF.

The chain joins TRBV7-8 to TRBJ2-5, with 9 bases fitting TRBD1. The CDR3 is 14 amino acids. The germline V gene encodes CDR1 SGHVS and CDR2 FQNEAQ. J was trimmed by 3 bases and V by 5 bases; bases with no gene match: 4. CDR3 residues: CASSADRGEETQYF. The DNA for the CDR3 is TGTGCCAGCAGCGCGGACAGGGGCGAAGAGACCCAGTACTTC.

The sample holds a few counts of this clone. The chain recombines TRBV13 with TRBJ2-5; possible D gene TRBD1, 6 bases. Deletions cut 5 bases from V and 4 bases from J, with 17 bases between. The CDR3 is made up of 15 amino acids. Per the germline V gene, CDR1 is PRHDT and CDR2 is FYEKMQ (reference sequence). CDR3 DNA sequence: TGTGCCAGCAGCCCACAGAACAGGGTGGGAGAGACCCAGTACTTC. It is translated as CASSPQNRVGETQYF.

The V call is TRBV5-6, the J call TRBJ1-1; D possibly corresponds to TRBD1 (6 bases). The V and J ends lost 4 bases and 0 bases respectively, with 22 bases between them. The CDR3 spans 18 residues. Germline values: CDR1 SGHDT, CDR2 YYEEEE. CDR3 nucleotides: TGTGCCAGCAGCACTCTCCGGACAGACCAAATTATGAACACTGAAGCTTTCTTT. Encoded protein: CASSTLRTDQIMNTEAFF. The entire variable domain, with the rest obtained from reference TRBV5-6 and TRBJ1-1, is as follows: DAGVTQSPTHLIKTRGQQVTLRCSPKSGHDTVSWYQQALGQGPQFIFQYYEEEERQRGNFPDRFSGHQFPNYSSELNVNALLLGDSALYLCASSTLRTDQIMNTEAFFGQGTRLTVV.

The V and J genes are TRBV5-5 and TRBJ2-7, with D possibly matching TRBD2 (5 bases). Germline-derived CDR1 and CDR2 are SGHKS and YYEKEE (reference sequence). V was pared by 2 bases and J by 3 bases, with 12 bases between. CDR3 length equals 14 residues. The CDR3 DNA reads as TGTGCCAGCAGCTTATATATGGGGAGCTACGAGCAGTACTTC. Protein product: CASSLYMGSYEQYF.

V gene TRBV7-9 combines with J gene TRBJ1-1, with TRBD1 matching 9 bases. CDR1 is SEHNR, CDR2 FQNEAQ, per germline (reference sequence). The CDR3 sequence is 15 residues long. Trimming at V came to 4 bases and at J to 4 bases, leaving 7 bases not matched to a gene. CDR3 in DNA: TGTGCCAGCAGCTCCCACGGGACAGGGACCACTGAAGCTTTCTTT. It translates to CASSSHGTGTTEAFF.

J is TRBJ2-2 and V is TRBV7-2, with D possibly being TRBD2 (6 bases). Trimming cost V 2 bases and J 4 bases, with 11 bases left between them. CDR1 is SGHTA, CDR2 FQGNSA, per germline. This CDR3 spans 15 amino acids. DNA for the CDR3: TGTGCCAGCAGCTTATGGAGGGACTCCACCGGGGAGCTGTTTTTT. Translating it yields CASSLWRDSTGELFF. Full variable domain (remainder filled in from reference TRBV7-2 and TRBJ2-2): GAGVSQSPSNKVTEKGKDVELRCDPISGHTALYWYRQSLGQGLEFLIYFQGNSAPDKSGLPSDRFSAERTGGSVSTLTIQRTQQEDSAVYLCASSLWRDSTGELFFGEGSRLTVL.